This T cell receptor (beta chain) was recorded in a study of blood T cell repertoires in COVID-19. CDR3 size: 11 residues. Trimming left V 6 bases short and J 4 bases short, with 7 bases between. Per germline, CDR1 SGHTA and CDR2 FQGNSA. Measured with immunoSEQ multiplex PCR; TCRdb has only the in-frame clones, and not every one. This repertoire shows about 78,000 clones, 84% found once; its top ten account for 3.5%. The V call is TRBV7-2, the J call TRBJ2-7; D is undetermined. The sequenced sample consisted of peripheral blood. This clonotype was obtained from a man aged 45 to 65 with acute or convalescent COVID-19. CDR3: CASRQSYEQYF. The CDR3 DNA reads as TGTGCCAGCAGACAGTCGTACGAGCAGTACTTC.